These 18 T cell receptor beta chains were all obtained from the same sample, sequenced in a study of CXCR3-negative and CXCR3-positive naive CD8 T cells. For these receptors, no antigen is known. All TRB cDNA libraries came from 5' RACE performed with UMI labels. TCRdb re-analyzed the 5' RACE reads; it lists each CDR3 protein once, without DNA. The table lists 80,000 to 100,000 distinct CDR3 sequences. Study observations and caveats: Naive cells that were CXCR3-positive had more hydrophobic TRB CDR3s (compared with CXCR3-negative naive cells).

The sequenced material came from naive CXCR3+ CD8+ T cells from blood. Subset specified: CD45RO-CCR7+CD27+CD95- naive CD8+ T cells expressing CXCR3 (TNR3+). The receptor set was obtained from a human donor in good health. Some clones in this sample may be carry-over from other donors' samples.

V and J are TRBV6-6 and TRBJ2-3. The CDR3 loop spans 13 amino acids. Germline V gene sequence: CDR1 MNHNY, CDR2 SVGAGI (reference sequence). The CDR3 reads CASSYDRTDTQYF.

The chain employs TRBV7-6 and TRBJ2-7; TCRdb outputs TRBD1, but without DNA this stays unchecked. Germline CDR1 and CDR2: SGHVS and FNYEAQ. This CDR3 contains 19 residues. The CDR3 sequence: CASSSHRDRFGAEKGEQYF.

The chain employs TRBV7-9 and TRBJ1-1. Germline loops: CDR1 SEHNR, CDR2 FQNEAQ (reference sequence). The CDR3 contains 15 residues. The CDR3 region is CASSLTEESNTEAFF.

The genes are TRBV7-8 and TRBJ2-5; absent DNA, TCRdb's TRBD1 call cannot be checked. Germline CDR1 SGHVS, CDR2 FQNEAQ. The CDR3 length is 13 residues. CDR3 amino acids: CASIPAPDETQYF.

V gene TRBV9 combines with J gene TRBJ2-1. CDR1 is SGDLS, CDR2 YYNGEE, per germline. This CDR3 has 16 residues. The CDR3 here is CASSGFGAGSYNEQFF.

The CDR3: CASRADTDTQYF. The chain carries TRBV12-3 or TRBV12-4 and TRBJ2-3. CDR3 length equals 12 residues.

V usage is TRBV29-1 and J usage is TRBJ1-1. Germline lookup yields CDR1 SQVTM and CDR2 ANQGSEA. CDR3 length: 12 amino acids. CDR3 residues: CSVDGPNTEAFF.

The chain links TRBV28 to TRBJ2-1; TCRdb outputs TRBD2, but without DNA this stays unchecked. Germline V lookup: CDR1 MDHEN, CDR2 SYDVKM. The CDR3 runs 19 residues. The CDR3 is CASSLFAGGSRSSYNEQFF.

CDR3 loop: CASSLAVGGELFF. The chain combines TRBV5-4 with TRBJ2-2. CDR3 length: 13 amino acids. Germline assignment: CDR1 SGHNT and CDR2 YYREEE (reference sequence).

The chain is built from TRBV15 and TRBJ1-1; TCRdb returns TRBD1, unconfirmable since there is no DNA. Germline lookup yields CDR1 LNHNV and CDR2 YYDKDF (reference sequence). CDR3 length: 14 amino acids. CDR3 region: CATSREGAGTEAFF.

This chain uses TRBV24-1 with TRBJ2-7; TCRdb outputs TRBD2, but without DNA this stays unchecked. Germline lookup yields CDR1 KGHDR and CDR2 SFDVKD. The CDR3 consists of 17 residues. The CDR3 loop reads CATSDPKASGDPYEQYF.

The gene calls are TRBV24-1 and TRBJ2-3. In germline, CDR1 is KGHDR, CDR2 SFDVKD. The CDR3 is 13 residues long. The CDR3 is CATSDGTADTQYF.

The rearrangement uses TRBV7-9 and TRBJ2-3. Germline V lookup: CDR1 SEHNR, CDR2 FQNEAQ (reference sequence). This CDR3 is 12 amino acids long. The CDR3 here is CASTIQRDTQYF.

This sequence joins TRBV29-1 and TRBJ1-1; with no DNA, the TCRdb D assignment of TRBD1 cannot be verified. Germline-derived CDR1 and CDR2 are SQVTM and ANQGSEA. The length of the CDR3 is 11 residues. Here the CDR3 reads CSVVGHAEAFF.

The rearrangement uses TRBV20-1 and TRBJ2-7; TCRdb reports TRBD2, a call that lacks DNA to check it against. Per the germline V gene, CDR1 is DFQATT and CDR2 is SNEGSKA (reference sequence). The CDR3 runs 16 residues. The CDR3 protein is CSASPLAGAIPYEQYF.

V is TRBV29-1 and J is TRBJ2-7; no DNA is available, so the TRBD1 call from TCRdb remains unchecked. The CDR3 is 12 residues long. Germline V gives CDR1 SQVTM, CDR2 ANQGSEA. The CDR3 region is CSVEGPGYEQYF.

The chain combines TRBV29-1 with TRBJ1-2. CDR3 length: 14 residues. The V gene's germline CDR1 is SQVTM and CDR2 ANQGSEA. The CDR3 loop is CSVEETSTNYGYTF.

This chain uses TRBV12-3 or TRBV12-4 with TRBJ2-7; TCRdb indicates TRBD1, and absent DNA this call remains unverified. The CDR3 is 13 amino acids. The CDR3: CASSPLLLGEQYF.